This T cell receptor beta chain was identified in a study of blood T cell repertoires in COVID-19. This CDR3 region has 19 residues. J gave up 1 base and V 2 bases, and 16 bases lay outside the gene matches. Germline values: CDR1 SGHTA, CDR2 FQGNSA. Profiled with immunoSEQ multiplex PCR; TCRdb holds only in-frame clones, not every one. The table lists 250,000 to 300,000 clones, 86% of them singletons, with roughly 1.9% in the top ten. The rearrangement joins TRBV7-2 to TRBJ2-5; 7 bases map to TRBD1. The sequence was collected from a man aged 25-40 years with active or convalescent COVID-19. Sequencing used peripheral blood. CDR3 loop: CASSLQRRVGGFSQETQYF. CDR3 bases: TGTGCCAGCAGCTTACAAAGAAGGGTAGGGGGCTTCAGCCAAGAGACCCAGTACTTC.